The present TCR beta chain was sequenced within a study of CD8+CD57+ T cells in acquired aplastic anemia. Genomic DNA constituted the template upon which TCR beta VDJ and CDR3 profiling was performed. TCRdb recomputed calls from the reads with MiXCR, one row per CDR3 protein. The table has under 200,000 distinct CDR3 sequences, more than 45% seen once. The CDR3 runs to 14 residues. Trimming cost V 5 bases and J 11 bases, with 16 bases left between them. Germline-derived CDR1 and CDR2 are LNHNV and YYDKDF (reference sequence). Whoever was chosen for sequencing had shown CD8+CD57+ cell expansion by flow cytometry. Remarks on this clonotype: The CDR3 does not close with the conserved phenylalanine or tryptophan, likely indicating a read error.

V gene TRBV15 combines with J gene TRBJ1-6; a weak D match, TRBD1 (5 bases). Input material: sorted CD4+, CD8+, or CD8+CD57+ T cells (not recorded which) from PBMCs. This clonotype was sampled from a human donor with aplastic anemia. The CDR3, as DNA: TGTGCCACCAGCGGGGGACGGGGACGGACACCCCTCCACCTT. As protein: CATSGGRGRTPLHL.